The 29 T cell receptor beta chains in this list originate from one sample, sequenced in a study of T cell repertoires in cytomegalovirus infection. These receptors are not linked to any known antigen. A single record per CDR3 protein comes from TCRdb applying MiXCR to the reads. Among 750,000 to 900,000 distinct CDR3 sequences, almost 30% were seen once, and the ten largest hold around 13%. This sample comprised cultured CD8+ T cells from PBMCs, obtained from culture after CMV antigen stimulation. The receptors here all came from a human donor in good health (CMV status not recorded). Some clones in this sample may be carry-over from other donors' samples.

For the CDR3, the DNA is TGTGCCAGCACTACCACCCCGGGACAGGGCTTCTACGAGCAGTACTTC. This gives the protein CASTTTPGQGFYEQYF. The J gene is TRBJ2-7, the V gene TRBV28; 9 positions agree with TRBD1. CDR1 MDHEN and CDR2 SYDVKM come from the germline V gene. The J segment lost 3 bases and the V segment lost 7 bases, leaving 13 bases of the junction unmatched. The CDR3 is made up of 16 amino acids.

The rearrangement joins TRBV7-6 to TRBJ1-5, with D unresolved. The germline gives CDR1 SGHVS, CDR2 FNYEAQ. Trimming removed 1 base at V and 9 bases at J, with 7 bases between. This CDR3 comprises 12 residues. The CDR3 here is CASSLGGTPQHF. The CDR3 coding sequence is TGTGCCAGCAGCTTAGGTGGAACGCCCCAGCATTTT. Full variable domain (missing parts from reference TRBV7-6 and TRBJ1-5): GAGVSQSPRYKVTKRGQDVALRCDPISGHVSLYWYRQALGQGPEFLTYFNYEAQQDKSGLPNDRFSAERPEGSISTLTIQRTEQRDSAMYRCASSLGGTPQHFGDGTRLSIL.

Concerning this clonotype itself: At one end the junction does not follow the germline gene, possibly because of a read error. The V call is TRBV20-1, the J call TRBJ2-1, with D unresolved. This CDR3 contains 14 residues. Germline V gives CDR1 DFQATT, CDR2 SNEGSKA (reference sequence). CDR3 nucleotides: TGCAGTGCTAGAGATCCCGTTTCATACAGTGAGCAGTTCTTC. Its translation: CSARDPVSYSEQFF.

This clonotype was observed at least ten times. The V call is TRBV6-2 or TRBV6-3, the J call TRBJ2-3, with TRBD2 as a possible D gene (5 bases). With 4 bases removed from V and 0 bases from J, the gap between germline ends came to 17 bases. CDR1 is MNHEY and CDR2 is SVGEGT in the germline V gene. There are 17 residues in the CDR3. The CDR3 is CASSFLTSGYSTDTQYF. In nucleotides, the CDR3 is TGTGCCAGCAGTTTTTTAACTAGTGGCTATAGCACAGATACGCAGTATTTT.

This clonotype occurred once. The rearrangement links TRBV24-1 to TRBJ1-2; D is unclear. Trimming pared 2 bases from V and 8 bases from J, leaving 17 bases between. There are 15 residues in the CDR3. Germline V lookup: CDR1 KGHDR, CDR2 SFDVKD. CDR3 in amino acids: CATSDSPGDLDGYTF. The CDR3 DNA reads TGTGCCACCAGTGATTCCCCCGGAGACTTAGACGGCTACACCTTC.

The chain uses TRBV20-1 and TRBJ2-7; 10 bases are shared with TRBD1. Germline values: CDR1 DFQATT, CDR2 SNEGSKA (reference sequence). With 6 bases clipped from V and 4 bases from J, the junction kept 12 bases outside the gene matches. The CDR3 has 15 amino acids. This CDR3 is CSADPRGQGVYEQYF. The DNA of the CDR3 is TGCAGTGCCGATCCACGAGGACAGGGGGTGTACGAGCAGTACTTC.

The chain employs TRBV3-1 and TRBJ2-1, with a possible D match to TRBD1 (6 bases). Trimming pared 0 bases from V and 2 bases from J, leaving 8 bases between. The CDR3 has 15 amino acids. In germline, CDR1 is LGHDT, CDR2 YNNKEL (reference sequence). The CDR3 reads CASSQDGGAYNEQFF. The CDR3 nucleotides are TGTGCCAGCAGCCAAGATGGGGGCGCCTACAATGAGCAGTTCTTC.

This clonotype was picked up a small number of times. V and J are TRBV4-2 and TRBJ2-7; 12 nucleotides align to TRBD1. The CDR3 has 16 residues. Per germline, CDR1 LGHNA and CDR2 YNFKEQ. J lost 5 bases, V lost 2 bases, and 7 bases had no gene match. The CDR3 region is CASSQKWGQGADEQYF. The CDR3 nucleotides read TGTGCCAGCAGCCAAAAGTGGGGACAGGGGGCTGACGAGCAGTACTTC.

The chain employs TRBV10-3 and TRBJ2-2, with D tentatively TRBD1 or TRBD2 (5 bases each). Germline V CDR1 and CDR2: ENHRY, SYGVKD. Trimming took off 9 bases at V and 3 bases at J, with 8 bases between the two ends. The CDR3 spans 12 residues. CDR3 nucleotide sequence: TGTGCCATGGGGACGGACACCGGGGAGCTGTTTTTT. Translating gives CAMGTDTGELFF.

The rearrangement joins TRBV4-1 to TRBJ1-5; 7 bases align to TRBD1. Trimming cost V 8 bases and J 2 bases; bases outside gene matches: 12. Germline V lookup: CDR1 MGHRA, CDR2 YSYEKL. This CDR3 comprises 16 residues. The CDR3 region is CASDTGVDLGNQPQHF. As DNA, the CDR3 is TGCGCCAGCGATACAGGGGTTGATCTTGGCAATCAGCCCCAGCATTTT.

The chain is built from TRBV6-5 and TRBJ2-1, with 8 bases aligning to TRBD2. Unmatched junction bases numbered 17, after V lost 0 bases and J lost 7 bases. The CDR3 length is 19 residues. Per the germline V gene, CDR1 is MNHEY and CDR2 is SVGAGI. The CDR3: CASSYSIGLAGPSSNEQFF. The CDR3 region has the DNA TGTGCCAGCAGTTACTCGATAGGCCTAGCGGGCCCTAGCAGTAATGAGCAGTTCTTC.

V gene TRBV6-1 combines with J gene TRBJ1-5, with D possibly matching TRBD1 (6 bases). The CDR3 runs to 14 residues. The germline V gene encodes CDR1 MNHNS and CDR2 SASEGT. V was trimmed by 5 bases and J by 7 bases, leaving 15 bases between them. As DNA, the CDR3 is TGTGCCAGCAGTTCTGACCTCAGGGGACAGCCCCAGCATTTT. This gives the protein CASSSDLRGQPQHF.

This clonotype was observed a few times. The rearrangement links TRBV19 to TRBJ2-2; D gene ambiguous. The germline V gene has CDR1 LNHDA and CDR2 SQIVND (reference sequence). There are 14 residues in the CDR3. Deletions cut 3 bases from V and 6 bases from J, with 11 bases between. CDR3 nucleotides: TGTGCCAGTAGTATTCCAGGTCCTGCCGGGGAGCTGTTTTTT. This gives the protein CASSIPGPAGELFF.

This clonotype occurred many times. The V and J genes are TRBV12-3 or TRBV12-4 and TRBJ2-1, with a possible D match to TRBD2 (5 bases). V gave up 3 bases and J gave up 9 bases, with 12 bases separating them. There are 13 residues in the CDR3. The CDR3 coding sequence is TGTGCCAGCAGTTTCGGGGTTCAGAGTGAGCAGTTCTTC. Translating gives CASSFGVQSEQFF.

The V and J genes are TRBV11-1 and TRBJ1-2; D remains unclear. The CDR3 consists of 15 residues. Germline-derived CDR1 and CDR2 are SGHAT and FQDESV (reference sequence). V dropped 5 bases and J dropped 7 bases, with 20 bases sitting between them. The CDR3 sequence is CASSLGSPSLFGYTF. In DNA, the CDR3 is TGTGCCAGCAGCCTAGGGAGCCCCTCTCTATTTGGCTACACCTTC.

The gene calls are TRBV24-1 and TRBJ2-2, with D perhaps TRBD1 (6 bases). The CDR3 runs 20 residues. Germline loops: CDR1 KGHDR, CDR2 SFDVKD. V was cut by 2 bases and J by 0 bases, with 21 bases left in between. The CDR3 region has the DNA TGTGCCACCAGTGATTCAGGAGTTCTCGGGACACTCTCGAACACCGGGGAGCTGTTTTTT. Encoded protein: CATSDSGVLGTLSNTGELFF.

This chain links TRBV4-2 with TRBJ2-7, with 8 bases lining up with TRBD1. CDR1 and CDR2 from the germline V gene are LGHNA and YNFKEQ. This CDR3 contains 15 residues. J was trimmed by 5 bases and V by 4 bases; bases with no gene match: 10. The CDR3 bases are TGTGCCAGCAGCCGGACCGGACAGGGAGTAAACGAGCAGTACTTC. Translating gives CASSRTGQGVNEQYF.

This clonotype was observed a few times. This rearrangement joins TRBV29-1 to TRBJ1-2; D gene unclear. Germline values: CDR1 SQVTM, CDR2 ANQGSEA. V lost 6 bases and J 7 bases, leaving 15 bases between the germline ends. This CDR3 has 12 residues. The CDR3 nucleotides read TGCAGCGTGGAAAGCCTTTCGGGTGGCTACACCTTC. This translates into CSVESLSGGYTF.

There are many counts of this clonotype. The chain has TRBV7-2 and TRBJ1-2, with a possible D match to TRBD1 (6 bases). Germline-derived CDR1 and CDR2 are SGHTA and FQGNSA. The germline V and J ends were trimmed by 6 bases and 8 bases, with 25 bases remaining between them. The CDR3 is made up of 16 amino acids. The CDR3 loop is CASRGLDSPPGKGYTF. The DNA for the CDR3 is TGTGCCAGCAGGGGGTTGGACAGCCCTCCTGGTAAGGGCTACACCTTC.

This clonotype was observed a handful of times. This chain connects TRBV7-3 to TRBJ1-6; D call uncertain. Trimming removed 6 bases at V and 10 bases at J, with 13 bases between. The CDR3 length is 13 residues. The germline gives CDR1 SGHTA, CDR2 FQGTGA. CDR3 bases: TGTGCCAGCAGTTCGGACGGCAGGTCACCCCTCCACTTT. This codes for CASSSDGRSPLHF.

This clonotype is medium-sized in the sample. CDR3 nucleotides: TGTGCCAGCGGACAGGGATTTTACGAGCAGTACGTC. This codes for CASGQGFYEQYV. The chain links TRBV7-9 to TRBJ2-7; TRBD1 matches 8 bases. The length of the CDR3 is 12 residues. V shed 8 bases, J shed 4 bases, and the junction held 4 bases outside the gene matches. Germline V gene lookup returns CDR1 SEHNR and CDR2 FQNEAQ (reference sequence).

The CDR3 DNA reads as TGTGCCAGCAGCTTAGCCTTCCAGGGAGGGATGGCTGAAGCTTTCTTT. This translates into CASSLAFQGGMAEAFF. The chain has TRBV11-2 and TRBJ1-1; D is perhaps TRBD1 (5 bases). The germline V and J ends were trimmed by 1 base and 6 bases, with 18 bases remaining between them. From germline, CDR1 is SGHAT and CDR2 FQNNGV. The CDR3 has 16 amino acids.

This CDR3 is CASSPDSEGIRFGEQFF. The CDR3 coding sequence is TGTGCCAGCTCACCCGACAGTGAGGGGATCCGATTTGGTGAGCAGTTCTTC. The chain employs TRBV18 and TRBJ2-1; the D gene could be TRBD1 or TRBD2 (5 bases each). Germline CDR1 and CDR2: KGHSH and LQKENI. Trimming removed 3 bases from V and 9 bases from J, with 24 bases in between. This CDR3 spans 17 amino acids.

As regards this clonotype: Its ends do not fully match the called genes, so a read error is possible. The V gene is TRBV7-9, the J gene TRBJ1-4, with 9 positions matching TRBD1. The CDR3 runs 16 residues. Germline V gene data show CDR1 as SEHNR and CDR2 as FQNEAQ (reference sequence). CDR3 region: CASSPGTGPTNEKLFF. The CDR3 DNA is TGTGCCAGCAGCCCCGGGACAGGGCCAACAAATGAAAAACTGTTTTTT. The whole variable domain, filled in from reference TRBV7-9 and TRBJ1-4, reads DTGVSQNPRHKITKRGQNVTFRCDPISEHNRLYWYRQTLGQGPEFLTYFQNEAQLEKSRLLSDRFSAERPKGSFSTLEIQRTEQGDSAMYLCASSPGTGPTNEKLFFGSGTQLSVL.

The rearrangement uses TRBV4-1 and TRBJ2-7; tentatively, D is TRBD1 (5 bases). This CDR3 spans 15 amino acids. Looked up from germline, CDR1 is MGHRA and CDR2 is YSYEKL. The CDR3 nucleotides are TGCGCCAGCAGGCAAGGGGCCCAACGTCCCTACGAGCAGTACGTC. Its translation: CASRQGAQRPYEQYV.

The chain joins TRBV20-1 to TRBJ1-2; 8 positions match TRBD1. The length of the CDR3 is 17 residues. CDR1 and CDR2 from the germline V gene are DFQATT and SNEGSKA (reference sequence). J lost 1 base, V lost 3 bases, and 13 bases had no gene match. The CDR3 coding sequence is TGCAGTGCTAGGGCCTCGGGACAGGAATACGTTAACTATGGCTACACCTTC. This codes for CSARASGQEYVNYGYTF.

The chain carries TRBV3-1 and TRBJ1-6, with 9 bases fitting TRBD1. J was trimmed by 5 bases and V by 5 bases; bases with no gene match: 10. CDR3 length equals 17 residues. Germline CDR1 is LGHDT and CDR2 is YNNKEL (reference sequence). CDR3 amino acids: CASSDTRGQGDNSPLHF. The DNA of the CDR3 is TGTGCCAGCAGCGATACAAGGGGACAGGGTGATAATTCACCCCTCCACTTT.

This clonotype was seen at least ten times. The rearrangement links TRBV5-4 to TRBJ1-6; the D gene is possibly TRBD1 (5 bases). V was clipped by 4 bases and J by 0 bases, with 17 bases between them. The CDR3 totals 18 residues. Germline CDR1 is SGHNT and CDR2 is YYREEE (reference sequence). The DNA for the CDR3 is TGTGCCAGCAGCCGGGGCCCGACCGGGGACTCCTATAATTCACCCCTCCACTTT. Its protein product is CASSRGPTGDSYNSPLHF.

In this sample, this clonotype turned up a few times. The rearrangement uses TRBV5-6 and TRBJ1-1; D may be TRBD1 (5 bases). The CDR3 contains 17 residues. Trimming took 4 bases from V and 2 from J, leaving 21 bases between them. The germline V gene encodes CDR1 SGHDT and CDR2 YYEEEE. In DNA, the CDR3 is TGTGCCAGCAGCCCTACACCGGGACTCCAGGTTAACACTGAAGCTTTCTTT. Protein product: CASSPTPGLQVNTEAFF.